The 27 T cell receptor beta chains given below trace back to one sample, sequenced in a study of cytomegalovirus exposure and HLA in healthy donors. Primers for the PCR totalled 60 Vbeta and 13 Jbeta. Data came from immunoSEQ multiplex PCR; TCRdb stores just in-frame clones and leaves some out. The sample holds some 110,000 clones, around 77% seen once. The sample comprised PBMCs. These receptors originate from a man aged 45-65 years in good health and CMV-seropositive.

J is TRBJ2-7 and V is TRBV5-1, with 7 bases aligning to TRBD1. From germline, CDR1 is SGHRS and CDR2 YFSETQ. J lost 2 bases, V lost 1 base, and 3 bases had no gene match. This CDR3 contains 14 residues. The CDR3 reads CASSLSGTAYEQYF. Here the CDR3 DNA reads TGCGCCAGCAGCTTGTCAGGGACAGCCTACGAGCAGTACTTC. The complete variable domain, with remaining parts taken from reference TRBV5-1 and TRBJ2-7, reads KAGVTQTPRYLIKTRGQQVTLSCSPISGHRSVSWYQQTPGQGLQFLFEYFSETQRNKGNFPGRFSGRQFSNSRSEMNVSTLELGDSALYLCASSLSGTAYEQYFGPGTRLTVT.

The chain couples TRBV27 to TRBJ2-7; D is possibly TRBD2 (6 bases). The CDR3 loop spans 15 amino acids. V was shortened by 3 bases and J by 0 bases, with 12 bases between the two germline ends. Germline CDR1 MNHEY, CDR2 SMNVEV (reference sequence). CDR3: CASSLAGLSSYEQYF. The DNA of the CDR3 is TGTGCCAGCAGTTTGGCGGGACTCAGCTCCTACGAGCAGTACTTC.

This clone turned up a few times. The J gene is TRBJ2-1, the V gene TRBV6-5, with D perhaps matching TRBD2 (6 bases). The ends were cut back, 7 bases at V and 6 bases at J, with 19 bases in the middle. From germline, CDR1 is MNHEY and CDR2 SVGAGI. CDR3 size: 15 residues. CDR3 in amino acids: CASKMGRGELNEQFF. For the CDR3, the DNA is TGTGCCAGCAAGATGGGGCGGGGAGAGCTCAATGAGCAGTTCTTC.

The chain recombines TRBV4-1 with TRBJ2-2; TRBD1 matches 10 bases. The CDR3 has 18 residues. The germline V gene encodes CDR1 MGHRA and CDR2 YSYEKL. The J segment lost 5 bases and the V segment lost 3 bases, leaving 12 bases of the junction unmatched. The CDR3 sequence is CASSQGTVRDRGTGELFF. CDR3 coding DNA: TGCGCCAGCAGCCAGGGGACCGTCCGGGACAGGGGTACCGGGGAGCTGTTTTTT.

This chain uses TRBV9 with TRBJ2-1; 9 bases are shared with TRBD2. This CDR3 spans 15 amino acids. Germline CDR1 is SGDLS and CDR2 is YYNGEE. With V trimmed by 3 bases and J by 4 bases, 5 bases remained unmatched. The CDR3 sequence: CASSDSGGSYNEQFF. Written as DNA, the CDR3 is TGTGCCAGCAGCGATAGCGGGGGTTCGTACAATGAGCAGTTCTTC.

The chain is built from TRBV18 and TRBJ2-7, with D possibly TRBD2 on 6 matching bases. V gave up 2 bases and J gave up 0 bases, with 11 bases separating them. Germline V gene data show CDR1 as KGHSH and CDR2 as LQKENI. The CDR3 runs 15 residues. The CDR3 sequence is CASSPTAGYSYEQYF. The DNA of the CDR3 is TGTGCCAGCTCACCAACGGCGGGGTACTCCTACGAGCAGTACTTC.

Here the CDR3 reads CASSLRAGGDQPQHF. CDR3 bases: TGTGCCAGCAGCTTGAGGGCCGGGGGGGACCAGCCCCAGCATTTT. This chain links TRBV5-5 with TRBJ1-5, with a tentative D call TRBD1 (5 bases). V dropped 1 base and J dropped 7 bases, with 15 bases sitting between them. CDR3 length: 15 residues. The germline gives CDR1 SGHKS, CDR2 YYEKEE (reference sequence). Complete variable domain (other parts from reference TRBV5-5 and TRBJ1-5): DAGVTQSPTHLIKTRGQQVTLRCSPISGHKSVSWYQQVLGQGPQFIFQYYEKEERGRGNFPDRFSARQFPNYSSELNVNALLLGDSALYLCASSLRAGGDQPQHFGDGTRLSIL.

The chain is built from TRBV13 and TRBJ2-7; a possible D gene is TRBD1 (5 bases). Germline V gene lookup returns CDR1 PRHDT and CDR2 FYEKMQ (reference sequence). This CDR3 has 17 amino acids. V lost 1 base and J 9 bases, leaving 25 bases between the germline ends. CDR3 region: CASSLVDGRPNPRGQYF. CDR3 bases: TGTGCCAGCAGCTTAGTGGACGGTCGACCGAATCCAAGGGGGCAGTACTTC.

The gene calls are TRBV6-5 and TRBJ1-1; D might be TRBD1 (6 bases). With 6 bases removed from V and 5 bases from J, the gap between germline ends came to 10 bases. The CDR3 covers 12 residues. The germline gives CDR1 MNHEY, CDR2 SVGAGI. CDR3 loop: CASSTRGTEAFF. CDR3 nucleotide sequence: TGTGCCAGCAGCACCAGGGGTACTGAAGCTTTCTTT.

DNA for the CDR3: TGTGCCAGCAGCTTTACCGGGACTAGCGGGGGCGCGTCCTACGAGCAGTACTTC. Protein product: CASSFTGTSGGASYEQYF. The rearrangement uses TRBV7-2 and TRBJ2-7; 14 positions match TRBD2. Trimming at V came to 3 bases and at J to 1 base, leaving 8 bases not matched to a gene. The CDR3 is 18 amino acids. Germline loops: CDR1 SGHTA, CDR2 FQGNSA.

The rearrangement joins TRBV10-3 to TRBJ2-7; possible D gene TRBD2, 5 bases. Germline loops: CDR1 ENHRY, CDR2 SYGVKD. The length of the CDR3 is 13 residues. Between the trimmed V and J ends, which lost 8 bases and 1 base, there was a span of 12 bases. This chain's CDR3 is CAIGNGDSYEQYF. The DNA for the CDR3 is TGTGCCATCGGCAACGGGGATTCCTACGAGCAGTACTTC.

The chain recombines TRBV18 with TRBJ1-2, with D possibly being TRBD1 (6 bases). The V end lost 6 bases, the J end lost 0 bases, and 20 bases lay between the germline ends. CDR1 KGHSH and CDR2 LQKENI come from the germline V gene. The CDR3 loop spans 17 amino acids. The DNA of the CDR3 is TGTGCCAGCTCTCCAAGACAGGAATACACCCCTAACTATGGCTACACCTTC. Translating gives CASSPRQEYTPNYGYTF. Looking up the rest from reference TRBV18 and TRBJ1-2 gives the full variable domain: NAGVMQNPRHLVRRRGQEARLRCSPMKGHSHVYWYRQLPEEGLKFMVYLQKENIIDESGMPKERFSAEFPKEGPSILRIQQVVRGDSAAYFCASSPRQEYTPNYGYTFGSGTRLTVV.

The J gene is TRBJ2-6, the V gene TRBV6-5; perhaps TRBD2 as D (5 bases). V was trimmed by 5 bases and J by 2 bases, leaving 10 bases between them. Germline lookup yields CDR1 MNHEY and CDR2 SVGAGI. This CDR3 region has 15 residues. As DNA, the CDR3 is TGTGCCAGCAGTGCACGGGGAGCTGGGGCCAACGTCCTGACTTTC. Encoded protein: CASSARGAGANVLTF.

The CDR3: CATHGEGIEKLFF. CDR3 sequence (DNA): TGTGCCACCCATGGGGAGGGGATTGAAAAACTGTTTTTT. The chain is built from TRBV6-6 and TRBJ1-4, with D perhaps TRBD1 (5 bases). Germline V gene lookup returns CDR1 MNHNY and CDR2 SVGAGI (reference sequence). This CDR3 is 13 amino acids long. The germline V and J ends were trimmed by 10 bases and 7 bases, with 16 bases remaining between them.

The gene calls are TRBV6-1 and TRBJ1-3; 10 positions match TRBD1. Germline V gives CDR1 MNHNS, CDR2 SASEGT. V dropped 3 bases and J dropped 4; count of bases not matched to a gene: 6. This CDR3 region has 16 residues. CDR3 residues: CASSEPGQGGGNTIYF. The CDR3 coding sequence is TGTGCCAGCAGTGAGCCAGGACAGGGGGGCGGAAACACCATATATTTT.

CDR3 coding DNA: TGTGCCAGCAGTTTATCCCCGTCTCGACGGGGCTACGAGCAGTACTTC. Translated, it gives CASSLSPSRRGYEQYF. The chain combines TRBV27 with TRBJ2-7, with D perhaps matching TRBD2 (5 bases). Germline loops: CDR1 MNHEY, CDR2 SMNVEV (reference sequence). The CDR3 runs 16 residues. With 0 bases removed from V and 3 bases from J, the gap between germline ends came to 15 bases.

To note about this clone: The junction departs from the called germline gene at one end, perhaps through a read error. The V gene is TRBV7-8, the J gene TRBJ2-5, with 8 positions matching TRBD1. This CDR3 spans 16 amino acids. CDR1 and CDR2 from the germline V gene are SGHVS and FQNEAQ. The CDR3 here is CASSPIGAGQASNGHF. In DNA, the CDR3 is TGTGCCAGCAGCCCAATAGGGGCGGGACAGGCCTCCAACGGGCACTTC.

This clone has only one observation. V usage is TRBV6-5 and J usage is TRBJ2-1, with 7 bases lining up with TRBD2. Germline assignment: CDR1 MNHEY and CDR2 SVGAGI. The junction had 10 bases not matched to a gene; V was cut back by 5 bases and J by 9 bases. The CDR3 has 14 residues. CDR3 sequence reads: CASSEGASGGEQFF. CDR3 coding DNA: TGTGCCAGCAGTGAAGGGGCTAGCGGCGGTGAGCAGTTCTTC.

The chain joins TRBV27 to TRBJ2-7, with D possibly TRBD1 on 6 matching bases. Germline V CDR1 and CDR2: MNHEY, SMNVEV (reference sequence). V was clipped by 5 bases and J by 2 bases, with 10 bases between them. CDR3 length: 13 residues. DNA for the CDR3: TGTGCCAGCAGTGCGACAGGCGCCTACGAGCAGTACTTC. Its translation is CASSATGAYEQYF.

The chain recombines TRBV18 with TRBJ1-3; D gene ambiguous. The CDR3 has 15 residues. The V gene lost 3 bases and the J gene lost 7 bases, with 16 bases spanning the gap. In germline, CDR1 is KGHSH, CDR2 LQKENI. CDR3 in DNA: TGTGCCAGCTCACCGTCGGTATCCCCCCGGAACACCATATATTTT. This codes for CASSPSVSPRNTIYF.

CDR3 nucleotide sequence: TGTGCCAACTGGCGGGTTTACTATGGCTACACCTTC. Translation gives CANWRVYYGYTF. The chain has TRBV7-2 and TRBJ1-2; no firm D call. There are 12 residues in the CDR3. Germline V CDR1 and CDR2: SGHTA, FQGNSA. V shed 10 bases and J shed 3 bases, with 12 bases lying between them.

V and J are TRBV4-3 and TRBJ1-4, with D possibly being TRBD1 (6 bases). Germline CDR1 reads LGHNA; CDR2 reads YSLEER. With 0 bases removed from V and 8 bases from J, the gap between germline ends came to 13 bases. The CDR3 has 15 amino acids. CDR3 sequence (DNA): TGCGCCAGCAGCCAAGAGGCCAGGGGTAGCGAAAAACTGTTTTTT. It specifies CASSQEARGSEKLFF.

The rearrangement links TRBV11-2 to TRBJ2-7, with D maybe TRBD1 (5 bases). Germline V gene sequence: CDR1 SGHAT, CDR2 FQNNGV. Deletions cut 6 bases from V and 1 base from J, with 13 bases between. CDR3 length: 14 amino acids. This CDR3 is CASSTGVLSYEQYF. The CDR3 nucleotides are TGTGCCAGCAGTACAGGAGTCCTGTCCTACGAGCAGTACTTC.

The sample holds one count of this clone. The chain employs TRBV11-3 and TRBJ2-1; 9 bases are shared with TRBD2. This CDR3 spans 16 amino acids. CDR1 and CDR2 (germline): SGHNT, YENEEA. Germline trimming cut 3 bases from V and 7 bases from J; bases unmatched to any gene: 10. In DNA, the CDR3 is TGTGCCAGCAGCTTTGGTAGGCTAGCGGGAACTAATGAGCAGTTCTTC. Translating gives CASSFGRLAGTNEQFF.

As DNA, the CDR3 is TGTGCCAGCAGTTCCCCCCAGGGTATGAATTCACCCCTCCACTTT. This encodes CASSSPQGMNSPLHF. The chain links TRBV27 to TRBJ1-6, with D maybe TRBD1 (5 bases). Germline CDR1 reads MNHEY; CDR2 reads SMNVEV (reference sequence). V was clipped by 4 bases and J by 7 bases, with 14 bases between them. This CDR3 comprises 15 residues.

This clone has just a few counts. The CDR3 nucleotides are TGTGCCAGCAGCCAAGATGGCAGGGTAATGGGTGAAGCTTTCTTT. Translated: CASSQDGRVMGEAFF. The chain couples TRBV4-2 to TRBJ1-1; possibly TRBD1 for D (5 bases). Germline V gives CDR1 LGHNA, CDR2 YNFKEQ. V was pared by 0 bases and J by 7 bases, with 15 bases between. CDR3 length equals 15 residues.

The J gene is TRBJ2-1, the V gene TRBV18, with a possible D match to TRBD1 (6 bases). Germline CDR1 is KGHSH and CDR2 is LQKENI. The CDR3 has 16 amino acids. With 3 bases removed from V and 7 bases from J, the gap between germline ends came to 19 bases. Here the CDR3 reads CASSPRSINQGNEQFF. In nucleotides, the CDR3 is TGTGCCAGCTCACCCCGTAGCATAAACCAGGGGAATGAGCAGTTCTTC. Looking up the rest from reference TRBV18 and TRBJ2-1 gives the full variable domain: NAGVMQNPRHLVRRRGQEARLRCSPMKGHSHVYWYRQLPEEGLKFMVYLQKENIIDESGMPKERFSAEFPKEGPSILRIQQVVRGDSAAYFCASSPRSINQGNEQFFGPGTRLTVL.